The entry below describes one TCR beta chain. This sample is drawn from a study of blood T cell repertoires in COVID-19. On the study more broadly: There were acute and convalescent COVID-19 samples, and they came from the United States, Italy and Spain. In each case, the material was cDNA or gDNA derived from T cells, B-cell-depleted T cells, or PBMCs.

How the authors handled the data: Estimates of nucleated cell counts were drawn from the amplification of reference gene primers. The protocol was immunoSEQ multiplex PCR, while the TCRdb copy is restricted to in-frame clones and leaves out a portion. V and J calls and clone size come straight from that table; D and trimming were deduced from the DNA. Of about 260,000 clones listed, 87% are singletons. V lost 4 bases and J lost 0; bases outside the gene matches: 7. In germline, CDR1 is KGHDR, CDR2 SFDVKD. CDR3 length equals 17 residues. The TCR comes from a woman aged 45 to 65 with acute or convalescent COVID-19. Material: peripheral blood. V is TRBV24-1 and J is TRBJ2-2, with 7 bases matching TRBD1. The CDR3 is CATSDPGTETNTGELFF. CDR3 DNA: TGTGCCACCAGTGACCCAGGGACAGAAACGAACACCGGGGAGCTGTTTTTT.